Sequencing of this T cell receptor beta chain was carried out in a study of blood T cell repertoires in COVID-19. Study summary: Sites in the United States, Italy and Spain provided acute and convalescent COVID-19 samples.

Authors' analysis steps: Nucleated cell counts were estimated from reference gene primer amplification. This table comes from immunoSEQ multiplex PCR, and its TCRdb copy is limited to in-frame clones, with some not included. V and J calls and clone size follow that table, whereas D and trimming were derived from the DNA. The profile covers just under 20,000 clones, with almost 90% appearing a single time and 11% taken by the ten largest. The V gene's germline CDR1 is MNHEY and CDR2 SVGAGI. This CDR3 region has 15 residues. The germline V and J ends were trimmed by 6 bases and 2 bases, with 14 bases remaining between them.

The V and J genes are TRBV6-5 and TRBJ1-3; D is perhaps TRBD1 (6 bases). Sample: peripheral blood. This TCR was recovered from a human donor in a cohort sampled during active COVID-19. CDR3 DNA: TGTGCCAGCAGCCGGGGACATCTAACTGGAAACACCATATATTTT. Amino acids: CASSRGHLTGNTIYF.